This passage covers 19 T cell receptor beta chains from one sample sequenced in a study of shared clonotypes between healthy human individuals. Libraries were prepared by immunoSEQ multiplex PCR; TCRdb keeps only in-frame clonotypes and omits some of them. The sample shows 75,000 to 100,000 clones, about 45% of them seen only once. The sample was PBMCs. All receptors come from a woman aged 40 to 50 in good health. Some clones in this sample may be carry-over from other donors' samples.

The chain is built from TRBV7-9 and TRBJ2-3; D is ambiguous. CDR1 and CDR2 (germline): SEHNR, FQNEAQ (reference sequence). V lost 4 bases and J 2 bases, leaving 4 bases between the germline ends. CDR3 size: 12 residues. Here the CDR3 reads CASSYPTDTQYF. The CDR3 DNA reads TGTGCCAGCAGCTACCCCACAGATACGCAGTATTTT.

CDR3 region: CASSFRRAGEQFF. The CDR3 region has the DNA TGTGCCAGCAGCTTCCGGAGGGCGGGAGAGCAGTTCTTC. This sequence joins TRBV5-4 and TRBJ2-1, with D maybe TRBD2 (6 bases). CDR1 and CDR2 from the germline V gene are SGHNT and YYREEE (reference sequence). This CDR3 contains 13 residues. The V end lost 2 bases, the J end lost 10 bases, and 13 bases lay between the germline ends.

In nucleotides, the CDR3 is TGTGCCAGCAGCCGACAACCCAGAGGGCCCCAGCATTTT. Its translation is CASSRQPRGPQHF. The V gene is TRBV7-8, the J gene TRBJ1-5, with no clear D. Trimming cost V 5 bases and J 9 bases, with 14 bases left between them. Germline values: CDR1 SGHVS, CDR2 FQNEAQ. CDR3 length equals 13 residues.

The gene calls are TRBV15 and TRBJ1-5; D is unresolved. Trimming stripped 0 bases from V and 5 bases from J, with 11 bases between. Germline V lookup: CDR1 LNHNV, CDR2 YYDKDF (reference sequence). There are 15 residues in the CDR3. In DNA form, the CDR3 reads TGTGCCACCAGCAGAGACCCCTCAGAGGATCAGCCCCAGCATTTT. It codes for CATSRDPSEDQPQHF.

This clone occurred a few times. The V call is TRBV27, the J call TRBJ1-5; a weak D match, TRBD1 (6 bases). The CDR3 runs to 13 residues. V lost 5 bases, J lost 6 bases, and 11 bases lay in between. CDR1 MNHEY and CDR2 SMNVEV come from the germline V gene (reference sequence). CDR3 region: CASSQRGGQPQHF. CDR3 sequence (DNA): TGTGCCAGCAGTCAGAGGGGGGGTCAGCCCCAGCATTTT.

The chain couples TRBV19 to TRBJ1-2; 8 bases match TRBD1. CDR1 is LNHDA and CDR2 is SQIVND in the germline V gene (reference sequence). The V and J ends lost 4 bases and 0 bases, in that order; junction bases with no gene match: 4. The CDR3 has 15 residues. CDR3: CASSRGQATNYGYTF. CDR3 in DNA: TGTGCCAGTAGTAGGGGACAGGCAACTAACTATGGCTACACCTTC.

The table lists this clone with a few counts. J is TRBJ1-1 and V is TRBV30, with unresolved D. CDR1 and CDR2 (germline): GTSNPN, SVGIG (reference sequence). With 0 bases removed from V and 6 bases from J, the gap between germline ends came to 14 bases. The CDR3 totals 14 residues. As DNA, the CDR3 is TGTGCCTGGAGTGTAACCCCCCAAAAGCCTGAAGCTTTCTTT. Its translation is CAWSVTPQKPEAFF.

This clone occurred many times. The CDR3, as DNA: TGTGCCAGCAGCCCAAGACTAGCGGGAGTGGACTATGAGCAGTTCTTC. The encoded protein is CASSPRLAGVDYEQFF. The chain joins TRBV5-4 to TRBJ2-1, with 12 positions matching TRBD2. J gave up 8 bases and V 4 bases, and 10 bases lay outside the gene matches. This CDR3 is 16 amino acids long. Germline-derived CDR1 and CDR2 are SGHNT and YYREEE (reference sequence).

There are a few counts of this clone. Only one base separates this from a far larger clonotype, so it likely reflects a read error. Distinct nucleotide sequences in the sample also encode this CDR3. The chain recombines TRBV9 with TRBJ2-3; possibly TRBD2 for D (6 bases). Germline V gene sequence: CDR1 SGDLS, CDR2 YYNGEE. The V end was cut by 4 bases, the J end by 4 bases, with 19 bases between. The CDR3 covers 16 residues. CDR3 loop: CASSPRSGRSADTQYF. For the CDR3, the DNA is TGTGCCAGCAGCCCACGTAGTGGGAGGAGCGCAGATACGCAGTATTTT.

The chain joins TRBV30 to TRBJ2-7; D remains unclear. The V gene lost 5 bases and the J gene lost 0 bases, with 8 bases spanning the gap. This CDR3 spans 12 amino acids. The germline V gene encodes CDR1 GTSNPN and CDR2 SVGIG (reference sequence). CDR3 bases: TGTGCCTGGGGGCAGAGCTCCTACGAGCAGTACTTC. Translating gives CAWGQSSYEQYF.

V gene TRBV28 combines with J gene TRBJ2-7; TRBD1 aligns across 9 bases. The CDR3 has 15 amino acids. Germline CDR1 is MDHEN and CDR2 is SYDVKM. Losses at the gene ends were 7 bases for V and 5 bases for J; bases not matched to a gene: 12. The CDR3 nucleotides are TGTGCCAGCACCTGGGCTCGGGACAGGGTCAACGAGCAGTACTTC. It translates to CASTWARDRVNEQYF.

Concerning this clone: Other DNA sequences of this sample code for an identical CDR3. The genes are TRBV2 and TRBJ1-2; 9 positions agree with TRBD1. With V trimmed by 8 bases and J by 8 bases, 9 bases remained unmatched. The CDR3 is made up of 13 amino acids. Per the germline V gene, CDR1 is SNHLY and CDR2 is FYNNEI. In nucleotides, the CDR3 is TGTGCCAGCGGGATGACAGGGGGTAACGGCTACACCTTC. This sequence encodes CASGMTGGNGYTF.

This clone occurred a few times. The V call is TRBV6-5, the J call TRBJ2-7, with a tentative D call TRBD2 (5 bases). V lost 5 bases and J 3 bases, leaving 8 bases between the germline ends. The length of the CDR3 is 12 residues. Germline CDR1 is MNHEY and CDR2 is SVGAGI. CDR3 residues: CASSPRGYEQYF. Written as DNA, the CDR3 is TGTGCCAGCAGTCCCCGGGGCTACGAGCAGTACTTC.

The chain employs TRBV27 and TRBJ2-7; 7 bases align to TRBD2. J gave up 7 bases and V 0 bases, and 12 bases lay outside the gene matches. The germline CDR1 and CDR2 sequences are MNHEY and SMNVEV (reference sequence). This CDR3 contains 16 residues. The CDR3 protein is CASSLSLWEGRREQYF. CDR3 DNA: TGTGCCAGCAGTTTATCATTGTGGGAGGGCCGGCGGGAGCAGTACTTC.

The chain carries TRBV7-9 and TRBJ2-7, with D tentatively TRBD1 or TRBD2 (5 bases each). This CDR3 comprises 13 residues. Germline CDR1 SEHNR, CDR2 FQNEAQ (reference sequence). Trimming took 5 bases from V and 5 from J, leaving 13 bases between them. DNA of the CDR3: TGTGCCAGCAGCCTGGGGGTAGGGCACGAGCAGTACTTC. This codes for CASSLGVGHEQYF. Using reference TRBV7-9 and TRBJ2-7 for the parts outside the CDR3, the full variable domain is DTGVSQNPRHKITKRGQNVTFRCDPISEHNRLYWYRQTLGQGPEFLTYFQNEAQLEKSRLLSDRFSAERPKGSFSTLEIQRTEQGDSAMYLCASSLGVGHEQYFGPGTRLTVT.

In this sample, this clone turned up a few times. The chain links TRBV28 to TRBJ2-5; 10 nucleotides line up with TRBD2. The J call may not be correct, given that the DNA end is closer to TRBJ2-7. The CDR3 runs to 15 residues. Germline loops: CDR1 MDHEN, CDR2 SYDVKM. The CDR3 region is CASSSGRLAGDEQYF. CDR3 in DNA: TGTGCCAGCAGTTCCGGAAGGCTAGCGGGAGACGAGCAGTACTTC.

The gene calls are TRBV7-7 and TRBJ2-1; 7 positions agree with TRBD2. V lost 5 bases, J lost 9 bases, and 13 bases stayed unmatched. CDR3 length: 15 residues. CDR1 is SSHAT and CDR2 is FNYEAQ in the germline V gene (reference sequence). CDR3 protein: CASSPLSVTGGEQFF. In nucleotides, the CDR3 is TGTGCCAGCAGCCCACTATCCGTTACGGGGGGTGAGCAGTTCTTC.

The chain has TRBV15 and TRBJ2-5; 10 bases map to TRBD2. The tail of the sequence fits TRBJ2-7 better, so the J call may be wrong. Germline assignment: CDR1 LNHNV and CDR2 YYDKDF (reference sequence). The CDR3 loop spans 19 amino acids. The CDR3 region has the DNA TGTGCCACCAGCAGAGCCCCGACTAGCGGGCCTATCCGCTCCTACGAGCAGTACTTC. It encodes CATSRAPTSGPIRSYEQYF.

This clone was seen a single time. This chain connects TRBV9 to TRBJ2-1, with TRBD1 identical over 9 bases. The germline CDR1 and CDR2 sequences are SGDLS and YYNGEE. The ends lost 4 bases at V and 4 bases at J; junction bases unmatched: 6. The CDR3 is 15 amino acids. In DNA form, the CDR3 reads TGTGCCAGCAGCCCTCGGACAGGGGATTACAATGAGCAGTTCTTC. It is translated as CASSPRTGDYNEQFF.